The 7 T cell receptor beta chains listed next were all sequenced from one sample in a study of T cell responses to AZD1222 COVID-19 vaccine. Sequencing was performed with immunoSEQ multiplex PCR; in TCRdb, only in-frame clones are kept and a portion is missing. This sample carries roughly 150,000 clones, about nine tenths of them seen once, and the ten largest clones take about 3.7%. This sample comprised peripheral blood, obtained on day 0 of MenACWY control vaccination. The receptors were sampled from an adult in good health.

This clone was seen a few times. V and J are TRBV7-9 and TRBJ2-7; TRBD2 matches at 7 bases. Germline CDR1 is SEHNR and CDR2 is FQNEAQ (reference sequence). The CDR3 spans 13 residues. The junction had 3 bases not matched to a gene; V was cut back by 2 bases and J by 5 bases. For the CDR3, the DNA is TGTGCCAGCAGCTTACTTGGGGGGGACGAGCAGTACTTC. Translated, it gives CASSLLGGDEQYF.

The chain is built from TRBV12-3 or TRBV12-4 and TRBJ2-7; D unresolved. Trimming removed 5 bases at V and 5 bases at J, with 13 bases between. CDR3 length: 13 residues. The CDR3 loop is CASSRRSLDEQYF. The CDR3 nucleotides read TGTGCCAGCAGTCGACGGTCCTTGGACGAGCAGTACTTC.

CDR3 region: CASRPTGNGNTIYF. The CDR3 DNA reads as TGTGCCAGCAGACCGACAGGGAATGGAAACACCATATATTTT. This chain links TRBV6-5 with TRBJ1-3; TRBD1 agrees at 7 bases. Looked up from germline, CDR1 is MNHEY and CDR2 is SVGAGI. The length of the CDR3 is 14 residues. Germline trimming cut 6 bases from V and 3 bases from J; bases unmatched to any gene: 5.

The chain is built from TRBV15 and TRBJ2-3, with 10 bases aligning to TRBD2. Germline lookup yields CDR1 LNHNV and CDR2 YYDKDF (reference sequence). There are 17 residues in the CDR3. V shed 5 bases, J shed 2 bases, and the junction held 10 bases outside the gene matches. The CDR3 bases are TGTGCCACCAGCCCCCGGGGAGCGGGAGGGAACACAGATACGCAGTATTTT. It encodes CATSPRGAGGNTDTQYF.

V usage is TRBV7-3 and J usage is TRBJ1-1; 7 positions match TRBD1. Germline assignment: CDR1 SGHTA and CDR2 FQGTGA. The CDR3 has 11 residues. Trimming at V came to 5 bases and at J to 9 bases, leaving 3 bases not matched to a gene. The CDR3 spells CASSQGDKAFF. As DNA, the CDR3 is TGTGCCAGCAGCCAGGGGGATAAAGCTTTCTTT.

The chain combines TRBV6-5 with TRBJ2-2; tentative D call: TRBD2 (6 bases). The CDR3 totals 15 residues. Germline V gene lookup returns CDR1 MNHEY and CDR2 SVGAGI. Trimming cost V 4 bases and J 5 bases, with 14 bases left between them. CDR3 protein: CASSSASRGTGELFF. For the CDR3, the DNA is TGTGCCAGCAGTTCGGCTAGCCGGGGGACCGGGGAGCTGTTTTTT.

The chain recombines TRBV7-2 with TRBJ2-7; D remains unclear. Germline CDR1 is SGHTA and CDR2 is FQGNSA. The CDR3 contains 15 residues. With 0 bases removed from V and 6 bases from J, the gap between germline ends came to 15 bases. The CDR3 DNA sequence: TGTGCCAGCAGCTTAGCGTCAGGACCTTTGGGCGAGCAGTACTTC. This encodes CASSLASGPLGEQYF.